This T cell receptor (beta chain) was captured in a study of PD-1 blockade in mismatch repair-deficient tumors. Findings and caveats of the study: After pembrolizumab, tumor-resident clones rose rapidly, then generally contracted before radiologic responses.

Produced via immunoSEQ multiplex PCR; TCRdb's table is partial and in-frame only. The sample lists some 19,000 clones; roughly 87% were seen once. Germline V gene sequence: CDR1 LNHNV, CDR2 YYDKDF (reference sequence). This CDR3 comprises 22 residues. Losses at the gene ends were 0 bases for V and 2 bases for J; bases not matched to a gene: 17. This clone was counted a single time. What it binds is unknown. TCR sequencing covered a few patients who responded to pembrolizumab. Material: PBMCs, obtained 52 weeks after starting pembrolizumab. This TCR derives from an adult with mismatch repair-deficient cancer. The V gene is TRBV15, the J gene TRBJ2-3, with 13 bases lining up with TRBD2. The CDR3 spells CATSRDGYLGLAGVEDTDTQYF. DNA for the CDR3: TGTGCCACCAGCAGAGATGGTTATCTAGGACTAGCGGGAGTGGAGGACACAGATACGCAGTATTTT. The whole variable domain, filled in from reference TRBV15 and TRBJ2-3, reads DAMVIQNPRYQVTQFGKPVTLSCSQTLNHNVMYWYQQKSSQAPKLLFHYYDKDFNNEADTPDNFQSRRPNTSFCFLDIRSPGLGDTAMYLCATSRDGYLGLAGVEDTDTQYFGPGTRLTVL.